The clone carrying this T cell receptor beta chain was found many times. The target antigen is unknown. Diagnostic conclusions were grounded in clinical symptoms, serum thyroxine, TRAb, thyroid ultrasound and orbital computed tomography. The PBMCs had their origin in 10 ml of fresh peripheral blood. This record comes from a study of Graves' ophthalmopathy and Graves' hyperthyroidism. Study background: Sampling took place at initial diagnosis, with peripheral blood obtained before any treatment.

Study findings and constraints: Between ophthalmopathy and stable hyperthyroidism, a 13-signature model drew a separation with just over 85% sensitivity and less than 83% specificity.

Germline V CDR1 and CDR2: LGHNA, YNFKEQ. V was pared by 4 bases and J by 2 bases, with 12 bases between. There are 15 residues in the CDR3. RNA transcripts yielded amplified TCR beta CDR3 regions. A first-round RT-PCR used HTBI primers, followed by a second-round multiplex PCR. TCRdb redid the calling of the multiplex PCR reads with MiXCR, one entry per CDR3 protein. The sample includes a few hundred thousand distinct CDR3 sequences, around a sixth of them seen just once. J is TRBJ1-5 and V is TRBV4-2, with a tentative D call TRBD1 (6 bases). The clonotype comes from an adult man with Graves' ophthalmopathy. Sequencing was done on a sample of peripheral blood. The CDR3 DNA reads as TGTGCCAGCAGCCCAATACAGGGAGGCAATCAGCCCCAGCATTTT. Translating gives CASSPIQGGNQPQHF.